The entry below describes one T cell receptor beta chain. This clonotype showed up just once. The antigen this receptor binds is unknown. No quality values exist for individual bases; no much larger clone is one base distant. A single read makes a weak case. The data stem from a study of blood T cells in healthy people across ages (dated by TCRdb to about 2015). Background on the whole study: In model experiments, roughly one uniquely barcoded TCR beta cDNA molecule per two T cells was captured by template switching. The donors were split into four age groups: young (average about 15 years), middle-aged (nearly 40), aged (more than 60) and long-lived (more than 80). To avoid experimental bias, donors of different ages were distributed randomly across sequencing lanes. Using the same blood draw, the study looked at two additional independent replicas of 1 million unique cDNA reads for two donors, one aged 18 to 29 and the other aged 80 or older. Age-related changes in TCR beta repertoire diversity were measured in the study by deep sequencing normalized with unique cDNA molecular identifiers. Summary of the overall study and its limitations: Compared with the aged group, more naive CD4+ T cells, fewer expanded clones and increased TCR diversity were shown by the long-lived group, suggesting age selection. The percentage of naive T cells measured by flow cytometry correlated strongly with observed TCR beta diversity. Donor CMV infection status was unknown, potentially confounding age-related changes in expanded clonotypes. Conclusive comparison of naive and antigen-experienced compartments was prevented by the profiling of bulk unsorted PBMCs. Estimates of total diversity based on one million sequenced T cells were considered lower bounds and underestimates. As age increased, observed TCR beta diversity per million T cells dropped in a roughly linear way, and a significant reduction was already evident by age roughly 40.

The 39 donors, aged 6 to 90 years, were systemically healthy Caucasian individuals from Russia. Each donor gave around 9.5 milliliters of peripheral blood, collected into EDTA-treated Vacutainer tubes. Ficoll-Paque density-gradient centrifugation was used to isolate PBMCs, with at least 6 million per sample. Total RNA, at least 6 micrograms per sample, was extracted from PBMCs with Trizol reagent. Naive CD45RAhigh/CD27high T cell percentages were measured by flow cytometry on a PBMC aliquot from every donor. The CDR3, cysteine through phenylalanine, is 16 amino acids long. Only the CDR3 portion is preserved as DNA: 48 bases, with reading frame beginning at the first base. CDR1 and CDR2, looked up from the germline V gene, are MDHEN and SYDVKM. The library was built by means of 5' RACE. The data were produced on an Illumina HiSeq 2500. The second PCR ran for about 6 to 12 cycles and used a J-beta primer mix along with a sample-barcoded 5' primer. A unique molecular identifier was introduced onto each TCR beta cDNA molecule by a template-switch 5' adaptor carrying 12 random nucleotides. At least 3 million CDR3-containing paired-end reads were obtained from each sample. First-strand cDNA was synthesized from all RNA with the Mint cDNA synthesis kit, primed by a TRBC-specific oligonucleotide. Following uracil-DNA glycosylase treatment, a first 18-cycle PCR with universal primers M1SS and BC2_uni_R was performed on all cDNA. The published analysis was carried out like this. Normalization of each sample was performed by random selection of 1 million high-quality reads, each carrying a distinct molecular identifier. Instead of being binned into consensus sequences, reads that shared molecular identifiers were thrown out. MiTCR, set to a Q25 quality threshold and the strictest error-elimination algorithm, was used for CDR3 identification, clonotype clustering and error correction. A nonparametric unseen species model with Euler transformation was used to estimate a lower bound on total TCR beta diversity. TCRdb itself trimmed the public reads at Q25 with fastp, ran MiXCR and retained productive beta chains. Each entry is one CDR3 protein sequence, shown with its most common DNA and genes. TCRdb's processing, not the study's, gives the V and J calls here. This sample holds fewer than 750,000 distinct CDR3 sequences; around 52% were observed only once. Less than 15% of the sample is in the top ten clones.

The receptor comes from an elderly woman in good health. The sequence links TRBV28 to TRBJ2-5, and perhaps TRBD2 as D gene, on 6 matching bases. The closer fit of TRBJ2-4 to the DNA end suggests the J call may be wrong. Input material: blood. The DNA is TGTGCCAGCAACCGGCCGGGGACTGGGGCCAAAAACATTCAGTACTTC. Its amino acids are CASNRPGTGAKNIQYF.